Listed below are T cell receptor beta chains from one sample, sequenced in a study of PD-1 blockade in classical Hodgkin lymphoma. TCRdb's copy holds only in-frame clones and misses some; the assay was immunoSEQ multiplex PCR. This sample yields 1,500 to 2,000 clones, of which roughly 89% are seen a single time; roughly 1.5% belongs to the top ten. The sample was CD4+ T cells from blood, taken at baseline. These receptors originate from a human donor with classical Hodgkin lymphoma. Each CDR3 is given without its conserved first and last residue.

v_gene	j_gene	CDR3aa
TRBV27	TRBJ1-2	ASSSTPGLGYGYT
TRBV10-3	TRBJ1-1	ATTPGENTEAF
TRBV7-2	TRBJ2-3	ASSLGLRLAGAGTDTQY
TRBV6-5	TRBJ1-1	ASTRARHVSEAF
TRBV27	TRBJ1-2	ASSFQRGYGYT
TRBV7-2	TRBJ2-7	ASSLEKRFSSSYEQY
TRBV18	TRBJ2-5	ASSPRGETQY
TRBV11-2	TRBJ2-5	ASSLGRGPGGAETQY
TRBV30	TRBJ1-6	AWSVGGTGGSPLH
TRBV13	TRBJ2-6	ASSPTVSGRASGANVLT
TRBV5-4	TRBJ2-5	ASSPPGQGGMETQY
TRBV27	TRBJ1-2	ASSFSGRDGYT
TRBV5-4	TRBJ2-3	ASSLGALLAGMRDTQY
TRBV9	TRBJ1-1	ASSVGRGSGRVATEAF
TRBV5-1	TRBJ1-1	ASSLNRVRGNTEAF
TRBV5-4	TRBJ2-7	ASSLGVGTSGSVTYEQY
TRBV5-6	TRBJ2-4	ASSFGSGQNIQY
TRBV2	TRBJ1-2	ASSETGANGYT
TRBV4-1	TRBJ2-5	ASSQDGRGVETQY
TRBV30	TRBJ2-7	AWSDGGANYEQY
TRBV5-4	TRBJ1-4	ASSLAAGDDEKLF
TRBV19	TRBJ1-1	ATLERTEAF
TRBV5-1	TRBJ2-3	ASSLAGDRAGDTQY
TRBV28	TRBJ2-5	ASSLAGKERETQY
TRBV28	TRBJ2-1	ASSLITTSGGSSYNEQF
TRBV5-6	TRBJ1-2	ASSLLTGSTNYGYT
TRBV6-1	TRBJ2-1	ASSEVGGGQDEQF
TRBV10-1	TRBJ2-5	ASSESSGTKKTQY
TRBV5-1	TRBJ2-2	ASKVEGARNTGELF
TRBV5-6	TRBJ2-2	ASSLDSSAGELF
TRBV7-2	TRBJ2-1	ASSISTSYNEQF
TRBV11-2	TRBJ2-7	ASSLVVDSGAPA
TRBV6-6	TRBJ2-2	ASSYERRVGTGELF
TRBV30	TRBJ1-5	AWSVGSNQPQH